These T cell receptor beta chains were read from a single sample in a study of blood T cells in healthy people across ages. TCRdb analysed the 5' RACE reads with MiXCR anew, one entry per CDR3 protein. The sample shows around 800,000 distinct CDR3 sequences, roughly 24% of them seen only once. This same sample was also taken into another study, of T cells of mothers and their children.

Sequenced sample: blood. Every receptor here comes from a boy aged 5-17 years in good health. Both conserved end residues are part of each CDR3. The order of the fields is D gene, J gene, clone size, V gene, CDR3 protein, CDR3 DNA. A D gene is named only where the DNA matches it firmly. Expanded clones get a size class; other rows say once, few or many, or leave the size out.

>NA|TRBJ2-7|NA|TRBV7-9
CASSPQSGPYEQYF
TGTGCCAGCAGCCCTCAGTCCGGACCCTACGAGCAGTACTTC
>NA|TRBJ2-3|few|TRBV2
CASNGRSTDTQYF
TGTGCCAGCAATGGGAGGAGCACAGATACGCAGTATTTT
>TRBD1|TRBJ2-4|once|TRBV7-9
CASSPPDREESKNIQYF
TGTGCCAGCAGCCCTCCAGACAGGGAAGAGTCCAAAAACATTCAGTACTTC
>TRBD2|TRBJ2-3|few|TRBV20-1
CSASGLAGWGDTQYF
TGCAGTGCTAGCGGACTAGCGGGGTGGGGAGATACGCAGTATTTT
>NA|TRBJ2-7|NA|TRBV7-2
CASSLGPGAREQYF
TGTGCCAGCAGCTTAGGTCCGGGGGCACGGGAGCAGTACTTC
>NA|TRBJ1-4|NA|TRBV4-1
CATAPPFKTNEKLFF
TGCGCCACCGCCCCGCCGTTTAAGACTAATGAAAAACTGTTTTTT
>TRBD2|TRBJ2-3|NA|TRBV9
CASSPRTSGGGTDTQYF
TGTGCCAGCAGCCCGCGGACTAGCGGCGGGGGAACAGATACGCAGTATTTT
>TRBD1|TRBJ1-1|NA|TRBV20-1
CSAREAGTVNTEAFF
TGCAGTGCTAGAGAGGCCGGGACAGTCAACACTGAAGCTTTCTTT
>NA|TRBJ1-1|NA|TRBV28
CASRLRGGLGNTEAFF
TGTGCCAGCAGATTGCGGGGGGGGTTAGGGAACACTGAAGCTTTCTTT
>TRBD1|TRBJ2-5|NA|TRBV6-5
CASTQPGGETQYF
TGTGCCAGCACCCAGCCAGGGGGAGAGACCCAGTACTTC
>NA|TRBJ2-2|few|TRBV20-1
CSAREDGIGTGELFF
TGCAGTGCTAGAGAAGACGGGATAGGGACCGGGGAGCTGTTTTTT
>NA|TRBJ2-2|NA|TRBV7-9
CASSIITGELFF
TGTGCCAGCAGCATTATCACCGGGGAGCTGTTTTTT
>NA|TRBJ1-2|NA|TRBV7-6
CASSPAGGGGYTF
TGTGCCAGCAGCCCCGCGGGGGGTGGTGGCTACACCTTC
>NA|TRBJ1-5|NA|TRBV6-6
CASSPTQVVQPQHF
TGTGCCAGCAGTCCCACCCAGGTTGTTCAGCCCCAGCATTTT
>TRBD1|TRBJ2-4|NA|TRBV3-1
CASSHGDRGQAKNIQYF
TGTGCCAGCAGCCACGGGGACAGGGGTCAAGCCAAAAACATTCAGTACTTC
>NA|TRBJ1-1|NA|TRBV5-1
CASSLEPTGSEAFF
TGCGCCAGCAGCTTGGAACCGACGGGATCTGAAGCTTTCTTT
>NA|TRBJ2-2|few|TRBV7-7
CASSSGLLRVTGELFF
TGTGCCAGCAGCTCTGGACTTCTTCGTGTTACCGGGGAGCTGTTTTTT
>TRBD1|TRBJ2-7|NA|TRBV6-2/TRBV6-3
CASSSGPGQGVYEQYF
TGTGCCAGCAGTTCCGGTCCGGGACAGGGCGTATACGAGCAGTACTTC
>NA|TRBJ2-5|many|TRBV29-1
CSVQREAQYF
TGCAGCGTTCAAAGGGAGGCCCAGTACTTC
>TRBD1|TRBJ1-2|NA|TRBV30
CAWSKGLDRERGYTF
TGTGCCTGGAGCAAGGGACTCGACAGGGAGCGAGGCTACACCTTC
>NA|TRBJ2-5|NA|TRBV27
CASRAATARETQYF
TGTGCCAGCAGGGCGGCCACCGCTCGGGAGACCCAGTACTTC
>NA|TRBJ1-1|few|TRBV20-1
CSASPPGVNTEAFF
TGCAGTGCTAGTCCGCCAGGGGTGAACACTGAAGCTTTCTTT
>NA|TRBJ2-1|NA|TRBV6-1
CATLTWRGRGSLGVAREFF
TGTGCCACGCTAACTTGGAGGGGGCGAGGGAGTCTAGGGGTGGCGAGGGAGTTCTTC
>NA|TRBJ2-5|NA|TRBV10-3
CASQRHAEEQYF
TGTGCCTCCCAACGGCATGCTGAAGAGCAGTACTTC
>NA|TRBJ2-7|few|TRBV3-1
CASSQKRMDEQYF
TGTGCCAGCAGCCAGAAGCGAATGGACGAGCAGTACTTC
>NA|TRBJ1-1|NA|TRBV15
CATSSGLPLGEAFF
TGTGCCACCAGCAGCGGACTTCCTTTGGGTGAAGCTTTCTTT
>TRBD1|TRBJ2-2|few|TRBV5-1
CASSSQGIGELFF
TGCGCCAGCAGCTCACAGGGGATCGGGGAGCTGTTTTTT
>TRBD1|TRBJ2-1|few|TRBV24-1
CATSEPGQGLVNEQFF
TGTGCCACCAGTGAACCAGGACAGGGGTTGGTCAATGAGCAGTTCTTC
>NA|TRBJ1-4|NA|TRBV18
CASSPTAQGYNEKLFF
TGTGCCAGCTCACCAACTGCCCAGGGGTATAATGAAAAACTGTTTTTT
>NA|TRBJ1-2|few|TRBV24-1
CATSDPRHLANYGYTF
TGTGCCACCAGTGATCCTCGCCACCTAGCTAACTATGGCTACACCTTC
>TRBD2|TRBJ2-4|NA|TRBV12-3/TRBV12-4
CASSPIAGGLAKNIQYF
TGTGCCAGCAGCCCCATAGCGGGGGGGCTAGCCAAAAACATTCAGTACTTC
>NA|TRBJ2-1|NA|TRBV6-6
CASSYSLESSYNEQFF
TGTGCCAGCAGTTACTCGCTAGAGAGCTCCTACAATGAGCAGTTCTTC
>NA|TRBJ2-5|few|TRBV20-1
CSARDMRQGLQETQYF
TGCAGTGCTAGAGATATGAGGCAGGGCCTCCAAGAGACCCAGTACTTC
>NA|TRBJ1-2|many|TRBV6-5
CASSYGGEGYTF
TGTGCCAGCAGTTACGGGGGGGAGGGGTACACCTTC
>TRBD2|TRBJ2-7|few|TRBV20-1
CSARDRRLSGRVNEQYF
TGCAGTGCTAGAGATCGGCGGCTCAGCGGGAGGGTAAACGAGCAGTACTTC
>TRBD1|TRBJ2-5|NA|TRBV5-1
CASSAGQGIPETQYF
TGCGCCAGCAGCGCGGGACAGGGGATTCCAGAGACCCAGTACTTC
>TRBD1|TRBJ1-2|few|TRBV12-3/TRBV12-4
CASSPRKGDRGDYGYTF
TGTGCCAGCAGTCCGCGAAAAGGAGACAGGGGGGACTATGGCTACACCTTC
>NA|TRBJ2-7|once|TRBV5-1
CASSLALKEEQYF
TGCGCCAGCAGCTTGGCCTTGAAGGAAGAGCAGTACTTC
>NA|TRBJ1-2|NA|TRBV7-6
CASSLGLHFGYTF
TGTGCCAGCAGCTTAGGGCTTCATTTCGGCTACACCTTC
>NA|TRBJ2-7|NA|TRBV5-1
CASSMEGSYEQYF
TGCGCCAGCAGCATGGAGGGATCCTACGAGCAGTACTTC
>TRBD1|TRBJ2-5|few|TRBV20-1
CSGHTGVETQYF
TGCAGTGGTCATACAGGGGTAGAGACCCAGTACTTC
>NA|TRBJ2-6|NA|TRBV19
CASMVGASGANVLTF
TGTGCCAGTATGGTGGGGGCCTCTGGGGCCAACGTCCTGACTTTC
>TRBD1|TRBJ2-2|NA|TRBV7-9
CASRYSGTGATGELFF
TGTGCCAGCAGGTACTCCGGGACAGGGGCCACCGGGGAGCTGTTTTTT
>NA|TRBJ1-4|few|TRBV25-1
CASSENGELFF
TGTGCCAGCAGTGAAAACGGGGAACTGTTTTTT
>NA|TRBJ1-6|few|TRBV3-1
CASTKIPGPTLWDSPLHF
TGTGCCAGCACCAAAATCCCGGGACCGACCCTTTGGGATTCACCCCTCCACTTT
>TRBD1|TRBJ2-6|NA|TRBV29-1
CSVQGEGTGSSGANVLTF
TGCAGCGTTCAGGGGGAAGGGACAGGGTCCTCTGGGGCCAACGTCCTGACTTTC
>NA|TRBJ1-4|NA|TRBV18
CASSPSYRLEEKLFF
TGTGCCAGCTCACCAAGTTACAGGTTGGAGGAAAAACTGTTTTTT
>TRBD2|TRBJ2-1|NA|TRBV4-1
CASSQFLLAGKNEQFF
TGCGCCAGCAGCCAATTCCTACTAGCGGGGAAGAATGAGCAGTTCTTC
>TRBD2|TRBJ2-3|NA|TRBV2
CASSGRLARTDTQYF
TGTGCCAGCAGTGGGCGACTAGCGCGCACAGATACGCAGTATTTT
>NA|TRBJ2-7|NA|TRBV10-3
CALSDPRKSYEQYF
TGTGCCCTCTCGGACCCCCGTAAATCCTACGAGCAGTACTTC
>TRBD1|TRBJ2-5|few|TRBV5-5
CASRPQTGAETQYF
TGTGCCAGCAGACCTCAAACAGGGGCGGAGACCCAGTACTTC
>NA|TRBJ1-4|NA|TRBV6-6
CASSSLTGEGEKLFF
TGTGCCAGCAGTTCCTTAACGGGAGAAGGTGAAAAACTGTTTTTT
>NA|TRBJ2-1|NA|TRBV5-1
CASSWGHQGNEQFF
TGCGCCAGCAGCTGGGGACACCAAGGGAATGAGCAGTTCTTC
>TRBD1|TRBJ2-7|few|TRBV4-2
CASSPSLVGTASYEQYF
TGTGCCAGCAGCCCTTCGCTAGTAGGGACAGCCTCCTACGAGCAGTACTTC
>NA|TRBJ1-1|NA|TRBV12-3/TRBV12-4
CASSLAQVEAFF
TGTGCCAGCAGTTTAGCGCAAGTTGAAGCTTTCTTT